Listed here are 30 T cell receptor beta chains from one sample, sequenced in a study of vaccination effects on CD4 cells after COVID-19. Only in-frame clones appear in the TCRdb table, and some are missing; sequencing was by immunoSEQ multiplex PCR. Among about 28,000 clones listed, more than 60% were seen once. What these receptors recognize is not known. Expansion of antigen-specific CD4+ T cells with viral peptide pools was carried out by the ViraFEST assay before sequencing. After more than 9 days in culture, the CD4+ T cells were isolated. Vaccine administered to participants consisted of two doses of either BNT162b2 or mRNA-1273. Material: CD4+ T cells from PBMCs cultured with HCoV-NL63 spike peptides, obtained after COVID-19 vaccination. All receptors derive from a human donor who received a COVID-19 vaccine.

CDR3 sequence: CASGGGVQETQYF. CDR3 coding DNA: TGTGCCAGCGGGGGTGGGGTTCAAGAGACCCAGTACTTC. The rearrangement uses TRBV19 and TRBJ2-5, with a possible D match to TRBD2 (6 bases). Deletions cut 9 bases from V and 2 bases from J, with 13 bases between. In germline, CDR1 is LNHDA, CDR2 SQIVND (reference sequence). The CDR3 covers 13 residues.

V is TRBV5-6 and J is TRBJ2-7, with D possibly matching TRBD1 (6 bases). This CDR3 is built from 13 residues. V was clipped by 0 bases and J by 4 bases, with 8 bases between them. CDR1 is SGHDT and CDR2 is YYEEEE in the germline V gene. The CDR3 DNA sequence: TGTGCCAGCAGCTTGGGGACAGAGTACGAGCAGTACTTC. Protein: CASSLGTEYEQYF. The variable domain in full, completed from reference TRBV5-6 and TRBJ2-7, reads DAGVTQSPTHLIKTRGQQVTLRCSPKSGHDTVSWYQQALGQGPQFIFQYYEEEERQRGNFPDRFSGHQFPNYSSELNVNALLLGDSALYLCASSLGTEYEQYFGPGTRLTVT.

The chain links TRBV3-1 (or the pseudogene TRBV3-2) to TRBJ2-1; 9 bases align to TRBD2. The junction had 7 bases not matched to a gene; V was cut back by 0 bases and J by 4 bases. Germline V gene data show CDR1 as LGHDT and CDR2 as YNNKEL (reference sequence). The CDR3 extends over 17 amino acids. Written as DNA, the CDR3 is TGTGCCAGCAGCCAAGAGGGGCTAGCGGGATCGTACAATGAGCAGTTCTTC. It translates to CASSQEGLAGSYNEQFF.

V usage is TRBV3-1 (or the pseudogene TRBV3-2) and J usage is TRBJ1-5; 8 bases fit TRBD1. The trim removed 3 bases at V and 9 bases at J, leaving 7 bases unmatched. Germline-derived CDR1 and CDR2 are LGHDT and YNNKEL (reference sequence). The CDR3 sequence is 14 residues long. The CDR3 reads CASSHQGARWPQHF. The CDR3, as DNA: TGTGCCAGCAGCCATCAGGGGGCGAGGTGGCCCCAGCATTTT.

This rearrangement joins TRBV19 to TRBJ2-3, with D possibly matching TRBD2 (5 bases). The CDR3 extends over 13 amino acids. The germline V and J ends were trimmed by 8 bases and 5 bases, with 14 bases remaining between them. Germline CDR1 LNHDA, CDR2 SQIVND (reference sequence). CDR3 in amino acids: CASADHRGDTQYF. CDR3 bases: TGTGCCAGTGCGGACCACCGGGGAGATACGCAGTATTTT.

A single count supports this clone. This sequence joins TRBV7-9 and TRBJ2-4; 8 positions agree with TRBD1. CDR3 length: 17 amino acids. Per germline, CDR1 SEHNR and CDR2 FQNEAQ (reference sequence). Germline trimming cut 4 bases from V and 1 base from J; bases unmatched to any gene: 9. CDR3 DNA sequence: TGTGCCAGCAGCTCCTCGACAGGGGAGAGGGCCAAAAACATTCAGTACTTC. Translation gives CASSSSTGERAKNIQYF.

The chain employs TRBV5-1 and TRBJ1-2; the D gene is possibly TRBD1 (5 bases). The ends were cut back, 4 bases at V and 8 bases at J, with 21 bases in the middle. CDR3 length equals 15 residues. Germline V gene sequence: CDR1 SGHRS, CDR2 YFSETQ. CDR3 loop: CASSPTSGGFGGYTF. For the CDR3, the DNA is TGCGCCAGCAGCCCGACCTCTGGGGGATTCGGCGGCTACACCTTC. Together with reference TRBV5-1 and TRBJ1-2, the CDR3 gives the full variable domain: KAGVTQTPRYLIKTRGQQVTLSCSPISGHRSVSWYQQTPGQGLQFLFEYFSETQRNKGNFPGRFSGRQFSNSRSEMNVSTLELGDSALYLCASSPTSGGFGGYTFGSGTRLTVV.

The chain couples TRBV5-4 to TRBJ2-5, with 7 bases identical to TRBD2. CDR1 is SGHNT, CDR2 YYREEE, per germline (reference sequence). The CDR3 loop spans 18 amino acids. V lost 0 bases to trimming and J lost 0 bases; unmatched junction nucleotides: 11. The CDR3 nucleotides are TGTGCCAGCAGCTTGGGTGTGCCGCGGGGGACCTACCAAGAGACCCAGTACTTC. Its protein product is CASSLGVPRGTYQETQYF. The whole variable domain, remainder taken from reference TRBV5-4 and TRBJ2-5, is ETGVTQSPTHLIKTRGQQVTLRCSSQSGHNTVSWYQQALGQGPQFIFQYYREEENGRGNFPPRFSGLQFPNYSSELNVNALELDDSALYLCASSLGVPRGTYQETQYFGPGTRLLVL.

The chain uses TRBV18 and TRBJ2-5; D not certain. The V gene lost 0 bases and the J gene lost 7 bases, with 15 bases spanning the gap. The CDR3 has 15 amino acids. The germline gives CDR1 KGHSH, CDR2 LQKENI. The CDR3 reads CASSPPARTSGTQYF. In DNA, the CDR3 is TGTGCCAGCTCACCACCCGCCAGGACCTCAGGGACCCAGTACTTC.

The chain recombines TRBV19 with TRBJ1-4; the match to TRBD1 covers 10 bases. The CDR3 runs 15 residues. V dropped 4 bases and J dropped 8; count of bases not matched to a gene: 7. CDR1 LNHDA and CDR2 SQIVND come from the germline V gene (reference sequence). DNA for the CDR3: TGTGCCAGTAGTACCAGGACAGGGGGTTTCGAAAAACTGTTTTTT. It translates to CASSTRTGGFEKLFF.

The V and J genes are TRBV3-1 (or the pseudogene TRBV3-2) and TRBJ1-5; a weak D match, TRBD1 (6 bases). The CDR3 length is 13 residues. CDR1 is LGHDT and CDR2 is YNNKEL in the germline V gene (reference sequence). The V end was cut by 4 bases, the J end by 7 bases, with 11 bases between. CDR3 sequence (DNA): TGTGCCAGCAGCCCGAGGACAGTACAGCCCCAGCATTTT. Its protein product is CASSPRTVQPQHF.

The CDR3 region has the DNA TGTGCCAGCAGCCGGCTAGCGCAGTCCTACGAGCAGTACTTC. Amino acids: CASSRLAQSYEQYF. The chain carries TRBV7-9 and TRBJ2-7; tentatively, D is TRBD2 (6 bases). Germline lookup yields CDR1 SEHNR and CDR2 FQNEAQ (reference sequence). The V gene lost 5 bases and the J gene lost 1 base, with 12 bases spanning the gap. The CDR3 loop spans 14 amino acids.

The rearrangement links TRBV6-4 to TRBJ2-6; D not resolved. Trimming removed 2 bases from V and 0 bases from J, with 5 bases in between. The germline CDR1 and CDR2 sequences are MRHNA and SNTAGT. The CDR3 sequence is 15 residues long. CDR3 residues: CASSDSLSGANVLTF. As DNA, the CDR3 is TGTGCCAGCAGTGACAGCCTCTCTGGGGCCAACGTCCTGACTTTC.

The genes are TRBV12-2 and TRBJ2-1; TRBD1, the table's D call, lacks a check against the DNA. TRBV12-2 is a pseudogene segment. The CDR3 loop spans 19 amino acids. The CDR3 nucleotides are TGTGCAAGTCGCTTAGCCATATTCGGGACAGGGAAATTCTACAATGAGCAGTTCTTC. Protein sequence: CASRLAIFGTGKFYNEQFF.

The V gene is TRBV14, the J gene TRBJ2-5; D call uncertain. The CDR3 totals 16 residues. CDR1 SGHDN and CDR2 FVKESK come from the germline V gene. Trimming shortened V by 1 base and J by 2 bases, and 14 bases separated the two germline ends. The CDR3 loop reads CASSQVLSRSQETQYF. In nucleotides, the CDR3 is TGTGCCAGCAGCCAAGTCCTCAGCCGGTCGCAAGAGACCCAGTACTTC.

V gene TRBV6-5 combines with J gene TRBJ2-5, with 9 bases aligning to TRBD1. This CDR3 is 14 amino acids long. Losses at the gene ends were 6 bases for V and 4 bases for J; bases not matched to a gene: 6. Germline V lookup: CDR1 MNHEY, CDR2 SVGAGI. The CDR3 nucleotides are TGTGCCAGCAGACCTACAGGGGGCCGAGAGACCCAGTACTTC. Translation: CASRPTGGRETQYF.

V and J are TRBV27 and TRBJ2-7, with D perhaps TRBD1 or TRBD2 (5 bases each). Trimming left V 0 bases short and J 0 bases short, with 9 bases between. This CDR3 is 15 amino acids long. CDR1 and CDR2 (germline): MNHEY, SMNVEV (reference sequence). In DNA form, the CDR3 reads TGTGCCAGCAGTTTATCCGGGGCGAGCTCCTACGAGCAGTACTTC. Translation: CASSLSGASSYEQYF.

This clone has more than one count but fewer than ten. This chain links TRBV6-5 with TRBJ2-7; possible D gene TRBD2, 7 bases. V lost 1 base and J 7 bases, leaving 20 bases between the germline ends. The CDR3 has 16 residues. CDR1 is MNHEY, CDR2 SVGAGI, per germline. The CDR3 region has the DNA TGTGCCAGCAGTTACTGGGCGGGGGACACGAGAGGAGAGCAGTACTTC. It encodes CASSYWAGDTRGEQYF.

This clone was detected only once. The chain uses TRBV13 and TRBJ2-7; 15 bases fit TRBD2. Unmatched junction bases numbered 8, after V lost 3 bases and J lost 2 bases. Germline-derived CDR1 and CDR2 are PRHDT and FYEKMQ (reference sequence). This CDR3 is built from 18 residues. The CDR3 region is CASSLGLAGGIITYEQYF. DNA for the CDR3: TGTGCCAGCAGCTTGGGACTAGCGGGAGGAATAATTACCTACGAGCAGTACTTC.

This rearrangement joins TRBV5-1 to TRBJ1-2, with D possibly TRBD1 on 5 matching bases. The CDR3 is 15 amino acids. Trimming took off 6 bases at V and 0 bases at J, with 15 bases between the two ends. CDR1 and CDR2 from the germline V gene are SGHRS and YFSETQ. CDR3 sequence (DNA): TGCGCCAGCATGAAGTGGCAGGGCTCTAACTATGGCTACACCTTC. This sequence encodes CASMKWQGSNYGYTF.

V gene TRBV11-2 combines with J gene TRBJ2-5, with 12 nucleotides matching TRBD2. The trim removed 3 bases at V and 6 bases at J, leaving 2 bases unmatched. Germline CDR1 is SGHAT and CDR2 is FQNNGV. The CDR3 has 14 residues. CDR3 DNA: TGTGCCAGCAGCTTTGGACTAGCGGGGAAGACCCAGTACTTC. Amino acids: CASSFGLAGKTQYF.

This clone was observed a single time. The chain has TRBV4-1 and TRBJ1-3, with 7 bases lining up with TRBD1. The V and J ends lost 6 bases and 4 bases, in that order; junction bases with no gene match: 3. The CDR3 has 13 amino acids. Germline V gene sequence: CDR1 MGHRA, CDR2 YSYEKL. The CDR3 bases are TGCGCCAGCAGAGTGACAGGGGGAAACACCATATATTTT. Translated, it gives CASRVTGGNTIYF.

This sequence joins TRBV2 and TRBJ2-7; the D is unclear. CDR1 SNHLY and CDR2 FYNNEI come from the germline V gene. The CDR3 is 12 amino acids. V was cut by 5 bases and J by 4 bases, with 9 bases left in between. Here the CDR3 reads CASSSDGYEQYF. The CDR3 nucleotides read TGTGCCAGCAGTTCCGACGGGTACGAGCAGTACTTC.

The genes are TRBV5-6 and TRBJ1-2; D gene ambiguous. The CDR3 totals 14 residues. V dropped 4 bases and J dropped 8 bases, with 18 bases sitting between them. Germline loops: CDR1 SGHDT, CDR2 YYEEEE. This chain's CDR3 is CASSLGNTIYGYTF. The CDR3 DNA reads TGTGCCAGCAGCCTGGGAAATACGATATACGGCTACACCTTC.

This chain connects TRBV19 to TRBJ2-2, with a weak D call TRBD2 (6 bases). Germline CDR1 is LNHDA and CDR2 is SQIVND (reference sequence). The CDR3 extends over 14 amino acids. V lost 6 bases to trimming and J lost 6 bases, with 14 bases between them. In DNA, the CDR3 is TGTGCCAGTAGGGGGCTAGCGAGGTCCGGGGAGCTGTTTTTT. It codes for CASRGLARSGELFF.

This clone was found a few times. CDR3 amino acids: CASSGLVAGELFF. CDR3 nucleotide sequence: TGCGCCAGCAGCGGACTAGTCGCCGGGGAGCTGTTTTTT. V usage is TRBV10-1 and J usage is TRBJ2-2; TRBD2 matches at 7 bases. Losses at the gene ends were 6 bases for V and 6 bases for J; bases not matched to a gene: 4. CDR3 length: 13 amino acids. The germline CDR1 and CDR2 sequences are WNHNN and SYGVQD (reference sequence).

V and J are TRBV19 and TRBJ1-6; weak D call: TRBD1 (6 bases). The germline V and J ends were trimmed by 7 bases and 6 bases, with 16 bases remaining between them. CDR3 size: 15 residues. Germline CDR1 is LNHDA and CDR2 is SQIVND (reference sequence). The CDR3 protein is CASNGGQGPNSPLHF. The CDR3 DNA is TGTGCCAGTAACGGGGGACAAGGCCCTAATTCACCCCTCCACTTT.

This clone was picked up one time. Here the CDR3 DNA reads TGTGCCATCAGCCTACAAGACAGCTATGGCTACACCTTC. Its protein is CAISLQDSYGYTF. The gene calls are TRBV10-3 and TRBJ1-2; TRBD1 is a possible D gene (5 bases). Germline assignment: CDR1 ENHRY and CDR2 SYGVKD. This CDR3 is 13 amino acids long. V lost 6 bases to trimming and J lost 4 bases, with 12 bases between them.

This rearrangement joins TRBV7-2 to TRBJ1-2; a possible D gene is TRBD1 (6 bases). Germline loops: CDR1 SGHTA, CDR2 FQGNSA. The CDR3 totals 15 residues. The V and J ends lost 5 bases and 6 bases respectively, with 19 bases between them. The CDR3 loop reads CASSTYRAIGDGYTF. The CDR3 DNA reads TGTGCCAGCAGCACCTACAGGGCTATTGGCGATGGCTACACCTTC.

The gene calls are TRBV11-3 and TRBJ1-1, with a possible D match to TRBD1 (6 bases). The ends were cut back, 7 bases at V and 2 bases at J, with 14 bases in the middle. Germline-derived CDR1 and CDR2 are SGHNT and YENEEA. The CDR3 covers 14 residues. The CDR3 is CASTWKDRNTEAFF. The CDR3 DNA follows: TGTGCCAGCACCTGGAAGGACAGAAACACTGAAGCTTTCTTT.